A single sample is the source of the 20 T cell receptor beta chains below, sequenced in a study of blood T cells in healthy people across ages. For the second PCR, which ran for about 7 to 11 cycles, a sample-barcoded 5' primer and a J-beta primer mix were used. TCRdb re-called the 5' RACE reads with MiXCR, one entry per CDR3 protein. The sample shows about 1,000,000 distinct CDR3 sequences, less than 50% of them seen only once. The sequencing sample was made of blood. Receptors were obtained from a woman aged 55-75 years in good health.

The rearrangement joins TRBV28 to TRBJ2-3, with 12 bases fitting TRBD1. Trimming took 6 bases from V and 5 from J; bases not matched to a gene: 9. The CDR3 is made up of 16 amino acids. The germline gives CDR1 MDHEN, CDR2 SYDVKM. The CDR3 bases are TGTGCCAGCAGAGACCAGGGACAGGGGGCTGGAGATACGCAGTATTTT. This translates into CASRDQGQGAGDTQYF. The full variable domain, with the rest looked up from reference TRBV28 and TRBJ2-3, is DVKVTQSSRYLVKRTGEKVFLECVQDMDHENMFWYRQDPGLGLRLIYFSYDVKMKEKGDIPEGYSVSREKKERFSLILESASTNQTSMYLCASRDQGQGAGDTQYFGPGTRLTVL.

This chain joins TRBV29-1 and TRBJ2-7; 11 bases align to TRBD2. The J segment lost 2 bases and the V segment lost 4 bases, leaving 4 bases of the junction unmatched. This CDR3 region has 14 residues. Germline V CDR1 and CDR2: SQVTM, ANQGSEA. The CDR3: CSVGRLAGTYEQYF. The DNA for the CDR3 is TGCAGCGTTGGAAGACTAGCGGGAACCTACGAGCAGTACTTC.

In its sample, this clonotype was seen once. The chain links TRBV20-1 to TRBJ2-5; TRBD2 agrees at 7 bases. Trimming at V came to 4 bases and at J to 2 bases, leaving 10 bases not matched to a gene. The germline V gene has CDR1 DFQATT and CDR2 SNEGSKA (reference sequence). The CDR3 loop spans 15 amino acids. The CDR3 sequence is CSATKASGLQETQYF. CDR3 sequence (DNA): TGCAGTGCTACTAAGGCTAGCGGACTTCAAGAGACCCAGTACTTC.

This chain joins TRBV4-1 and TRBJ2-4; 13 bases line up with TRBD2. V shed 4 bases and J 13 bases; nucleotides not matched to a gene: 10. This CDR3 comprises 15 residues. In germline, CDR1 is MGHRA, CDR2 YSYEKL. The CDR3: CASSRVGLAGFEQYF. CDR3 DNA sequence: TGCGCCAGCAGCCGAGTGGGACTAGCGGGATTTGAGCAGTACTTC.

The V gene is TRBV12-3 or TRBV12-4, the J gene TRBJ2-5, with D perhaps given as TRBD1 or TRBD2 (5 bases each). The CDR3 runs 13 residues. With 3 bases removed from V and 9 bases from J, the gap between germline ends came to 14 bases. CDR3 DNA: TGTGCCAGCAGTTTCCCGGGGCCGAGGTCCCAGTACTTC. As protein: CASSFPGPRSQYF.

The chain employs TRBV7-9 and TRBJ2-7; no firm D call. CDR1 is SEHNR, CDR2 FQNEAQ, per germline (reference sequence). The CDR3 sequence is 14 residues long. Trimming removed 0 bases from V and 7 bases from J, with 13 bases in between. CDR3 sequence (DNA): TGTGCCAGCAGCTTAGCGCGAACACAAGGAGAGCAGTACTTC. It yields the protein CASSLARTQGEQYF. Based on the CDR3 plus reference TRBV7-9 and TRBJ2-7, the full variable domain is DTGVSQNPRHKITKRGQNVTFRCDPISEHNRLYWYRQTLGQGPEFLTYFQNEAQLEKSRLLSDRFSAERPKGSFSTLEIQRTEQGDSAMYLCASSLARTQGEQYFGPGTRLTVT.

As to this clonotype: Germline is not matched at one junction end, which may reflect a read error. The gene calls are TRBV29-1 and TRBJ2-7, with 8 bases aligning to TRBD1. Germline V gene lookup returns CDR1 SQVTM and CDR2 ANQGSEA. This CDR3 is built from 14 residues. CDR3 in amino acids: CTVDRKGTGYEQYF. The CDR3 DNA is TGCACCGTTGACAGGAAGGGGACAGGCTACGAGCAGTACTTC.

In this sample, this clonotype turned up a few times. This chain joins TRBV20-1 and TRBJ2-7; 9 bases are a match to TRBD2. V trimming: 1 base; J trimming: 2 bases; junction bases outside the gene matches: 6. The germline gives CDR1 DFQATT, CDR2 SNEGSKA (reference sequence). This CDR3 is built from 15 residues. The CDR3 region is CSARGTSDLPYEQYF. CDR3 nucleotide sequence: TGCAGTGCTAGAGGGACTAGCGACCTCCCCTACGAGCAGTACTTC.

This clonotype turned up a few times. The V gene is TRBV20-1, the J gene TRBJ2-7; D might be TRBD2 (5 bases). This CDR3 has 12 residues. In germline, CDR1 is DFQATT, CDR2 SNEGSKA (reference sequence). Deletions cut 6 bases from V and 3 bases from J, with 12 bases between. CDR3 sequence: CSAPSRNYEQYF. The CDR3 bases are TGCAGTGCCCCTAGCCGTAACTACGAGCAGTACTTC.

The V gene is TRBV20-1, the J gene TRBJ2-2, with TRBD2 matching 7 bases. Germline V gives CDR1 DFQATT, CDR2 SNEGSKA (reference sequence). J was trimmed by 1 base and V by 1 base; bases with no gene match: 3. The CDR3 runs to 15 residues. CDR3 residues: CSARVAGLNTGELFF. In DNA, the CDR3 is TGCAGTGCTAGAGTAGCGGGCCTGAACACCGGGGAGCTGTTTTTT.

The rearrangement links TRBV20-1 to TRBJ2-1, with 8 bases lining up with TRBD2. CDR1 DFQATT and CDR2 SNEGSKA come from the germline V gene (reference sequence). This CDR3 spans 15 amino acids. Germline trimming cut 1 base from V and 7 bases from J; bases unmatched to any gene: 9. For the CDR3, the DNA is TGCAGTGCTAGAGTTTCGGGAGGGCGTTGGAATGAGCAGTTCTTC. Protein product: CSARVSGGRWNEQFF.

CDR3 sequence: CASSLRDRLVGQETQYF. CDR3 nucleotides: TGTGCCAGCAGTTTAAGGGATAGGCTAGTAGGCCAAGAGACCCAGTACTTC. The V and J genes are TRBV28 and TRBJ2-7; the D is unclear. Judging by the DNA end, TRBJ2-5 fits better; the J call may be wrong. Germline V gives CDR1 MDHEN, CDR2 SYDVKM. The CDR3 consists of 17 residues.

V usage is TRBV12-3 or TRBV12-4 and J usage is TRBJ2-3, with a tentative D call TRBD2 (5 bases). Trimming stripped 5 bases from V and 4 bases from J, with 19 bases between. This CDR3 is 16 amino acids long. The CDR3 spells CASSLRPSTTADTQYF. DNA of the CDR3: TGTGCCAGCAGTCTCCGGCCTAGCACCACGGCAGATACGCAGTATTTT.

V is TRBV27 and J is TRBJ2-1, with a possible D match to TRBD2 (6 bases). Germline V gene sequence: CDR1 MNHEY, CDR2 SMNVEV (reference sequence). The CDR3 has 16 residues. Trimming stripped 5 bases from V and 4 bases from J, with 18 bases between. CDR3 sequence (DNA): TGTGCCAGCAGTCCCCCCCGGGCGGGGAGGTACAATGAGCAGTTCTTC. Translated: CASSPPRAGRYNEQFF.

As concerns this clonotype: A clone one base away is much larger, so this may be a read error. For the CDR3, the DNA is TGCAGTGCTATCTCGGGGGGAGGGCGTACCTACAATGAGCAGTACTTC. Translating gives CSAISGGGRTYNEQYF. V is TRBV20-1 and J is TRBJ2-7; 7 nucleotides line up with TRBD2. Germline CDR1 reads DFQATT; CDR2 reads SNEGSKA (reference sequence). This CDR3 is built from 16 residues. Germline trimming cut 4 bases from V and 7 bases from J; bases unmatched to any gene: 19.

The CDR3 region is CASSLTGRSSYEQYF. In DNA form, the CDR3 reads TGTGCCAGCAGCCTTACAGGGAGGAGTTCCTACGAGCAGTACTTC. The chain uses TRBV7-8 and TRBJ2-7; D assignment may be TRBD1 or TRBD2 (6 bases each). The CDR3 has 15 residues. Germline V gene lookup returns CDR1 SGHVS and CDR2 FQNEAQ. V lost 5 bases and J 1 base, leaving 15 bases between the germline ends.

Of note for this clonotype: Relative to the germline gene, one junction end is altered; a read error may explain this. The V call is TRBV2, the J call TRBJ2-2; 10 nucleotides line up with TRBD2. The CDR3 runs 19 residues. The germline CDR1 and CDR2 sequences are SNHLY and FYNNEI. The CDR3 reads CASSGITLAGSANTGKLFF. CDR3 sequence (DNA): TGTGCCAGCAGTGGTATAACACTAGCGGGGAGCGCGAACACCGGGAAGCTGTTTTTT. Based on the CDR3 plus reference TRBV2 and TRBJ2-2, the full variable domain is EPEVTQTPSHQVTQMGQEVILRCVPISNHLYFYWYRQILGQKVEFLVSFYNNEISEKSEIFDDQFSVERPDGSNFTLKIRSTKLEDSAMYFCASSGITLAGSANTGKLFFGEGSRLTVL.

The DNA for the CDR3 is TGTGCCAGCAGTCACGAGTGGAATGAGCAGTTCTTC. It translates to CASSHEWNEQFF. The rearrangement uses TRBV6-2 or TRBV6-3 and TRBJ2-1; D unresolved. Trimming pared 5 bases from V and 7 bases from J, leaving 9 bases between. Germline CDR1 reads MNHEY; CDR2 reads SVGEGT. The CDR3 consists of 12 residues.

The chain links TRBV10-1 to TRBJ2-7; no clear D. Germline CDR1 and CDR2: WNHNN and SYGVQD (reference sequence). V shed 6 bases and J shed 4 bases, with 19 bases lying between them. The CDR3 is made up of 15 amino acids. CDR3: CASRIANRLQYEQYF. The CDR3 coding sequence is TGCGCCAGCAGGATCGCTAACAGACTCCAATACGAGCAGTACTTC.

This clonotype occurred a few times. V is TRBV20-1 and J is TRBJ2-7; TRBD1 aligns across 11 bases. The germline V gene has CDR1 DFQATT and CDR2 SNEGSKA (reference sequence). J lost 4 bases, V lost 1 base, and 0 bases had no gene match. The CDR3 sequence is 13 residues long. CDR3 protein: CSARGDRGYEQYF. The CDR3 coding sequence is TGCAGTGCTAGAGGGGACAGGGGGTACGAGCAGTACTTC.